Below are 8 T cell receptor beta chains sequenced from a single sample in a study of blood T cell repertoires in COVID-19. The data were produced by immunoSEQ multiplex PCR, yet TCRdb's version contains in-frame clones alone and is incomplete. This sample has under 200,000 clones, with roughly nine tenths found just once. Sequencing was performed on PBMCs or T cells enriched from blood (not recorded which). All receptors derive from a woman between 45 and 65 years old who had recovered from COVID-19.

The chain recombines TRBV7-2 with TRBJ2-5; 8 bases are shared with TRBD2. The CDR3 consists of 15 residues. The germline gives CDR1 SGHTA, CDR2 FQGNSA. V was clipped by 1 base and J by 4 bases; unmatched bases: 5. The CDR3: CASSLGEAGGETQYF. Here the CDR3 DNA reads TGTGCCAGCAGCTTAGGGGAGGCGGGAGGAGAGACCCAGTACTTC. The full variable domain, rest sourced from reference TRBV7-2 and TRBJ2-5, is GAGVSQSPSNKVTEKGKDVELRCDPISGHTALYWYRQSLGQGLEFLIYFQGNSAPDKSGLPSDRFSAERTGGSVSTLTIQRTQQEDSAVYLCASSLGEAGGETQYFGPGTRLLVL.

J is TRBJ1-1 and V is TRBV27, with 8 bases that match TRBD1. V was pared by 5 bases and J by 4 bases, with 6 bases of the junction left unmatched. CDR3 size: 14 residues. From germline, CDR1 is MNHEY and CDR2 SMNVEV (reference sequence). The CDR3 region is CASSADRGGTEAFF. The CDR3 coding sequence is TGTGCCAGCAGTGCTGACAGGGGTGGCACTGAAGCTTTCTTT.

This clone was detected only a few times. The chain has TRBV3-1 (or the pseudogene TRBV3-2) and TRBJ2-2, with TRBD2 identical over 13 bases. This CDR3 spans 16 amino acids. Germline V gene data show CDR1 as LGHDT and CDR2 as YNNKEL (reference sequence). With V trimmed by 5 bases and J by 5 bases, 5 bases remained unmatched. The CDR3 here is CASSYRTSGSTGELFF. The DNA of the CDR3 is TGTGCCAGCAGCTACCGGACTAGCGGGAGTACCGGGGAGCTGTTTTTT.

The chain joins TRBV28 to TRBJ1-1; 11 bases match TRBD1. J was trimmed by 3 bases and V by 6 bases; bases with no gene match: 3. CDR3 length equals 14 residues. CDR1 MDHEN and CDR2 SYDVKM come from the germline V gene. CDR3 loop: CASSRTGGYTEAFF. The CDR3 DNA is TGTGCCAGCAGCCGGACAGGGGGCTACACTGAAGCTTTCTTT.

The chain is built from TRBV18 and TRBJ2-3; the D is unclear. This CDR3 spans 16 amino acids. Germline CDR1 reads KGHSH; CDR2 reads LQKENI. The ends were cut back, 0 bases at V and 0 bases at J, with 10 bases in the middle. The CDR3 nucleotides read TGTGCCAGCTCACCACCGTGGTCCCTAAGCACAGATACGCAGTATTTT. Amino acid sequence: CASSPPWSLSTDTQYF.

The chain is built from TRBV18 and TRBJ1-4; D is perhaps TRBD1 (5 bases). V gave up 3 bases and J gave up 5 bases, with 13 bases separating them. Germline values: CDR1 KGHSH, CDR2 LQKENI. The CDR3 is 15 residues long. CDR3 residues: CASSPQGSRNEKLFF. The CDR3 bases are TGTGCCAGCTCACCGCAGGGATCTCGGAATGAAAAACTGTTTTTT.

This chain uses TRBV11-3 with TRBJ2-6; the D gene is possibly TRBD1 (5 bases). The V gene's germline CDR1 is SGHNT and CDR2 YENEEA. V was cut by 1 base and J by 4 bases, with 20 bases left in between. CDR3 length: 19 residues. The DNA for the CDR3 is TGTGCCAGCAGCTTAGGATTGGGCGCAGGGCCGTCAGGGGCCAACGTCCTGACTTTC. Encoded protein: CASSLGLGAGPSGANVLTF.

This clone has a single count. This chain connects TRBV12-3 or TRBV12-4 to TRBJ2-1, with a possible D match to TRBD2 (6 bases). V was pared by 6 bases and J by 8 bases, with 11 bases between. The CDR3 is 12 residues long. The CDR3, as DNA: TGTGCCAGCAGGTCACTAGCAGATGAGCAGTTCTTC. The encoded protein is CASRSLADEQFF.